This passage covers 4 T cell receptor beta chains from one sample sequenced in a study of T-cell memory formation after mild COVID-19 (dated by TCRdb to the early 2020s). Libraries were made using 5' RACE. Reads for this sample came from an Illumina NovaSeq 6000. TCRdb handled the public reads itself, with Q25 trimming in fastp and clone calling in MiXCR, and kept productive beta chains. Identical CDR3 protein sequences are pooled into one entry, listed with their most common genes and DNA. A total of approximately 340,000 distinct CDR3 sequences appear in this sample, more than 15% of them only once. Of the sample, around 20% falls within the top ten clones. Input material: PBMCs or a T cell subset sorted from them (not recorded which). The receptor set was obtained from a man aged 18 to 29 who had mild COVID-19 (a few samples of this study predate the infection). The sample titles of this study are shuffled in the database, so cell type and time point are left out; the donor was told from shared clones.

This clonotype was seen a few times. The rearrangement links TRBV7-6 to TRBJ1-1, with 9 bases aligning to TRBD1. CDR1 is SGHVS, CDR2 FNYEAQ, per germline. The CDR3 length is 14 residues. J lost 10 bases, V lost 5 bases, and 11 bases had no gene match. Written as DNA, the CDR3 is TGTGCCAGCAGCGACCGGGACAGGGAATTGGGAGCTTTCTTT. It specifies CASSDRDRELGAFF.

This clonotype has only a few counts. Written as DNA, the CDR3 is TGCAGTGCTAGACAGGGGCGGAGAGAGACCCAGTACTTC. Its translation is CSARQGRRETQYF. The chain joins TRBV20-1 to TRBJ2-5; D is possibly TRBD1 (6 bases). Germline V lookup: CDR1 DFQATT, CDR2 SNEGSKA (reference sequence). The CDR3 covers 13 residues. V lost 2 bases and J lost 4, with 11 bases in between.

V usage is TRBV7-7 and J usage is TRBJ2-3; TRBD2 agrees at 11 bases. J was trimmed by 2 bases and V by 4 bases; bases with no gene match: 2. The CDR3 covers 15 residues. The germline V gene encodes CDR1 SSHAT and CDR2 FNYEAQ (reference sequence). Here the CDR3 reads CASSSSGGLTDTQYF. CDR3 in DNA: TGTGCCAGCAGCTCTAGCGGGGGGCTCACAGATACGCAGTATTTT.

The rearrangement links TRBV3-1 to TRBJ1-6, with D unresolved. The germline V gene encodes CDR1 LGHDT and CDR2 YNNKEL (reference sequence). This CDR3 has 13 residues. Trimming took off 0 bases at V and 9 bases at J, with 6 bases between the two ends. The CDR3 region has the DNA TGTGCCAGCAGCCAAGAGGGAAGTTCACCCCTCCACTTT. As protein: CASSQEGSSPLHF.